The clone carrying this T cell receptor beta chain was seen ten or more times. No antigen is known for it. Trimming took 8 bases from V and 2 from J; bases not matched to a gene: 7. CDR3 length: 14 amino acids. Germline V gives CDR1 SGHRS, CDR2 YFSETQ. These data belong to a study of T cells after yellow fever vaccination. General study points: Secondary responses were weaker yet peaked faster, day 5 versus 15.

Template-switching 5'RACE yielded the TCR cDNA; a universal primer site and UMIs were added in the process. MiXCR, run by TCRdb on the 5' RACE reads, gives a single entry per CDR3 protein. The table shows under 200,000 distinct CDR3 sequences, with approximately 6.7% occurring only once. The clonotype was recovered from a man aged 18-30 years who received the YFV17D yellow fever vaccine. Sequencing used CD4+ T cells sorted from PBMCs, obtained 5 days after the first yellow fever vaccination. J is TRBJ2-3 and V is TRBV5-1, with 8 bases aligning to TRBD2. DNA for the CDR3: TGCGCCAGTCTACTAGCGGACTACACAGATACGCAGTATTTT. It is translated as CASLLADYTDTQYF.